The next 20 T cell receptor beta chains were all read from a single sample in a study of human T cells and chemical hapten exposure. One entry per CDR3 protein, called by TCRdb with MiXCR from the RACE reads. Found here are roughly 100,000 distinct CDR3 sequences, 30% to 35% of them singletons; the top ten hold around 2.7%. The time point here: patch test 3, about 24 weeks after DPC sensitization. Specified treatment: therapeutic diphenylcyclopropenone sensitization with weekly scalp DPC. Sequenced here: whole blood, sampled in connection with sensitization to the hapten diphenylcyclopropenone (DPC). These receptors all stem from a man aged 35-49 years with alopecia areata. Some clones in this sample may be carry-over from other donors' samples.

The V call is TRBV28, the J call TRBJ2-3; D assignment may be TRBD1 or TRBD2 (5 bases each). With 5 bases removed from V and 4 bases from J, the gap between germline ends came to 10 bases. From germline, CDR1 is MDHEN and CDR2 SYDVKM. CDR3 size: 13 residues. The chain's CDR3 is CASSGDVPDTQYF. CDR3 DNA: TGTGCCAGCAGTGGGGACGTGCCAGATACGCAGTATTTT.

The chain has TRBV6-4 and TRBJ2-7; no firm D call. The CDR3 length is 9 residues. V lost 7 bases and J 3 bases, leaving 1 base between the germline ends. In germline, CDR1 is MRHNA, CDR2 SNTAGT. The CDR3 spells CASIYEQYV. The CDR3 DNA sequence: TGTGCCAGCATCTACGAGCAGTACGTC.

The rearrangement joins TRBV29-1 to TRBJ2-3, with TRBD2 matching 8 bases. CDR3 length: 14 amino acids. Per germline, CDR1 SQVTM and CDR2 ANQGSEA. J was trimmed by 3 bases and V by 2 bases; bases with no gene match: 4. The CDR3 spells CSVEYGRATDTQYF. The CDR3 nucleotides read TGCAGCGTTGAATACGGGAGGGCGACAGATACGCAGTATTTT.

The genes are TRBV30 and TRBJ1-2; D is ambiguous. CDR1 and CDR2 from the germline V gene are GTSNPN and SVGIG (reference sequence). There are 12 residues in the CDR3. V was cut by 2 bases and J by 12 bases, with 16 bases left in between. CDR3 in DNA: TGTGCCTGGAGTTTTAGACTTGAAGTCCACACCTTC. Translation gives CAWSFRLEVHTF.

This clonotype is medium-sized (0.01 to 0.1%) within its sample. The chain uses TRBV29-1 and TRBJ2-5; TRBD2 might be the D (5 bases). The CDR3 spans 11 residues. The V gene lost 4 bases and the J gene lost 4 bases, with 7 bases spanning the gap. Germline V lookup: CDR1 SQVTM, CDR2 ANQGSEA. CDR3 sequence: CSVGEGETQYF. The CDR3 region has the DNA TGCAGCGTTGGAGAGGGAGAGACCCAGTACTTC. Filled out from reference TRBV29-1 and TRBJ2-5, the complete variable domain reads SAVISQKPSRDICQRGTSLTIQCQVDSQVTMMFWYRQQPGQSLTLIATANQGSEATYESGFVIDKFPISRPNLTFSTLTVSNMSPEDSSIYLCSVGEGETQYFGPGTRLLVL.

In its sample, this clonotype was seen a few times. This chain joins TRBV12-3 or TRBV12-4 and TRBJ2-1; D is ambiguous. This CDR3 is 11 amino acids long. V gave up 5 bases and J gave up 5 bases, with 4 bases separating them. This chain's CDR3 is CASSRNNEQFF. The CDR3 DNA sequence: TGTGCCAGCAGTCGGAACAATGAGCAGTTCTTC.

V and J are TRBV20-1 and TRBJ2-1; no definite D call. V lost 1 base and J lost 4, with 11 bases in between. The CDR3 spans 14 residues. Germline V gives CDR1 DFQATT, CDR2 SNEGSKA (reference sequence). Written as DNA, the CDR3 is TGCAGTGCTAGAGCTTCCTCCCTGTACAATGAGCAGTTCTTC. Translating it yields CSARASSLYNEQFF.

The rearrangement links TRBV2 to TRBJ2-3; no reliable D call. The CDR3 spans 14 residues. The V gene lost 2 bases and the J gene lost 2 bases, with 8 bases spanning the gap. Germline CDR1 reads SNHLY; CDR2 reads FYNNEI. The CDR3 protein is CASSEKPPTDTQYF. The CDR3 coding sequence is TGTGCCAGCAGTGAAAAACCCCCCACAGATACGCAGTATTTT.

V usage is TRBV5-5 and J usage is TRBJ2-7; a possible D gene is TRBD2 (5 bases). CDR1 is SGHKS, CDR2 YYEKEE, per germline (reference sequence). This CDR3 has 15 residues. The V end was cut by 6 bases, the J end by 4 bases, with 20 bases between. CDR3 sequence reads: CASTHPGDYPYEQYF. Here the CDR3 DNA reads TGTGCCAGCACCCACCCCGGAGACTACCCTTACGAGCAGTACTTC.

The DNA for the CDR3 is TGTGCCAGCAGTTACTCGACCGGTGCCTACGAGCAGTACTTC. It yields the protein CASSYSTGAYEQYF. The chain uses TRBV6-2 or TRBV6-3 and TRBJ2-7; D is undetermined. Trimming cost V 0 bases and J 2 bases, with 8 bases left between them. This CDR3 spans 14 amino acids. The V gene's germline CDR1 is MNHEY and CDR2 SVGEGT.

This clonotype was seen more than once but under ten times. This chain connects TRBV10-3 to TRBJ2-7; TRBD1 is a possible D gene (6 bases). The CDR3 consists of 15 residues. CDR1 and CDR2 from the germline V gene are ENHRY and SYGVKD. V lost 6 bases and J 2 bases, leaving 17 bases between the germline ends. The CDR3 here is CAISRGLDRTYEQYV. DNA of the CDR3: TGTGCCATCAGCCGAGGCCTCGACAGGACCTACGAGCAGTACGTC.

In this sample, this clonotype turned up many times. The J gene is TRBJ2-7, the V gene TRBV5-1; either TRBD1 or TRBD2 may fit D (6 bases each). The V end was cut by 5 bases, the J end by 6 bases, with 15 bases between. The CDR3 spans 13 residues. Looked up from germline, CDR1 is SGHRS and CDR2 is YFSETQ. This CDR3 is CASSPMGGGEQYF. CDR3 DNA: TGCGCCAGCAGTCCGATGGGGGGCGGCGAGCAGTACTTC.

In DNA form, the CDR3 reads TGTGCCAGCAGTTACAGGGGAGTGAACACTGAAGCTTTCTTT. Translating gives CASSYRGVNTEAFF. This chain joins TRBV6-5 and TRBJ1-1; maybe TRBD1 (5 bases). CDR1 and CDR2 from the germline V gene are MNHEY and SVGAGI. The CDR3 runs 14 residues. The germline V and J ends were trimmed by 2 bases and 0 bases, with 7 bases remaining between them.

The CDR3 nucleotides read TGCGCCAGCAGCTCTACTACTAGCGGGGGAAGCTCCTACGAGCAGTACTTC. Its translation is CASSSTTSGGSSYEQYF. The rearrangement uses TRBV5-1 and TRBJ2-7; 11 nucleotides match TRBD2. This CDR3 is 17 amino acids long. The trim removed 3 bases at V and 0 bases at J, leaving 8 bases unmatched. CDR1 SGHRS and CDR2 YFSETQ come from the germline V gene.

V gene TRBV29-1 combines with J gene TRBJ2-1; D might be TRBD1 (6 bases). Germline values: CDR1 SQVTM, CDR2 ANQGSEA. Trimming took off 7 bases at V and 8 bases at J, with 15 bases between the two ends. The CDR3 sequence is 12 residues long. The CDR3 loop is CSANGQNHEQFF. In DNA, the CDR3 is TGCAGCGCCAATGGACAGAACCATGAGCAGTTCTTC.

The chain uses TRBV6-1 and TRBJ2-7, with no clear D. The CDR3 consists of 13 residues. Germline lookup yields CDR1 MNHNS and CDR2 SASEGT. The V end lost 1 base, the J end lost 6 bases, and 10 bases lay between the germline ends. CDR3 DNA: TGTGCCAGCAGTGAAGGCGGACGTGGCGAGCAGTACGTC. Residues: CASSEGGRGEQYV.

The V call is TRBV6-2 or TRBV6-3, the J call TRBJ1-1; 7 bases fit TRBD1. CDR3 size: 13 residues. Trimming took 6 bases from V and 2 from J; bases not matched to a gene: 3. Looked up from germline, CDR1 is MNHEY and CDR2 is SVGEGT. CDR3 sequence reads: CASRRQGNTEAFF. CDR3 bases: TGTGCCAGCAGGCGACAGGGAAACACTGAAGCTTTCTTT.

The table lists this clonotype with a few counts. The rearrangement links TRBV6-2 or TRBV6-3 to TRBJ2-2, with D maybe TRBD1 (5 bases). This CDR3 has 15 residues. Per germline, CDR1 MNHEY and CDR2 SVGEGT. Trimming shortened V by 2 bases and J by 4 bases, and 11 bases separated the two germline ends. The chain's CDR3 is CASSYRGTFTGELFF. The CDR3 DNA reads TGTGCCAGCAGTTACAGGGGCACATTCACCGGGGAGCTGTTTTTT.

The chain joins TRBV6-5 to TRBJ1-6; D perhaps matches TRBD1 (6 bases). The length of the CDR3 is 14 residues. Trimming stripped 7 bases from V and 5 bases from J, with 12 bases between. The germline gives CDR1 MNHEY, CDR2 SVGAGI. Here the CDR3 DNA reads TGTGCCAGCAAACAGGGCTACAATAATTCACCCCTCCACTTT. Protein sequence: CASKQGYNNSPLHF.

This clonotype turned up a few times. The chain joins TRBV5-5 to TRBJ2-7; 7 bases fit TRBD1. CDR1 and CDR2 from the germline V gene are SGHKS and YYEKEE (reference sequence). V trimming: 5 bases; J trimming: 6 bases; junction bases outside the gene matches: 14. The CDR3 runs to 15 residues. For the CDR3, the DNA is TGTGCCAGCAGTTCGGTCGGGACAGCTTTTCCCGAGCAGTACTTC. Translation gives CASSSVGTAFPEQYF.